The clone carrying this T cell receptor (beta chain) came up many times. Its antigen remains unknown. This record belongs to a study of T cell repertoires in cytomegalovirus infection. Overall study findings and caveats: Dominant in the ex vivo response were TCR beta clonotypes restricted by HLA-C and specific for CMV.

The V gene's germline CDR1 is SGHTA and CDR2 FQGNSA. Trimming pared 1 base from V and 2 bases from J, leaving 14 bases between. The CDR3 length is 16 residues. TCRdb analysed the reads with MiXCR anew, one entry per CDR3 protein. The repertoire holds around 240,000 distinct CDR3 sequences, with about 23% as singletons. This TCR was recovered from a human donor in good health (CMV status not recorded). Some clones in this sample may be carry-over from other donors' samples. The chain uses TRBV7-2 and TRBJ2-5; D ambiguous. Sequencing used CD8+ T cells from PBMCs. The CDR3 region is CASSLGFLQTQETQYF. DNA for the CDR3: TGTGCCAGCAGCTTAGGCTTTCTCCAAACGCAAGAGACCCAGTACTTC. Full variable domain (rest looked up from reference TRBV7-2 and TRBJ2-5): GAGVSQSPSNKVTEKGKDVELRCDPISGHTALYWYRQSLGQGLEFLIYFQGNSAPDKSGLPSDRFSAERTGGSVSTLTIQRTQQEDSAVYLCASSLGFLQTQETQYFGPGTRLLVL.